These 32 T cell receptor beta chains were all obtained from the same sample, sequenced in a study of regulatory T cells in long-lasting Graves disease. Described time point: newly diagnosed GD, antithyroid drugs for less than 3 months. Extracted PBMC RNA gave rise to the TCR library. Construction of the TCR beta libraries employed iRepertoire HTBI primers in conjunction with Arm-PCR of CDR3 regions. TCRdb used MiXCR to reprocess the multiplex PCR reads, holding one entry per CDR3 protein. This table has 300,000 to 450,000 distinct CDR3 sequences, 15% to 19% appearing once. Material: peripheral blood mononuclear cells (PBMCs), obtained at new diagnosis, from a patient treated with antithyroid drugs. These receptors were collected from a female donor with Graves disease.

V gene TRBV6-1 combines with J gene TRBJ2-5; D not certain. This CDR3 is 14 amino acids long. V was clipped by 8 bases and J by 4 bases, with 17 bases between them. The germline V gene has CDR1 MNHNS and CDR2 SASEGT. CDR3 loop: CASLTFQSGETQYF. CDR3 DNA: TGTGCCAGCCTTACGTTCCAGTCTGGAGAGACCCAGTACTTC.

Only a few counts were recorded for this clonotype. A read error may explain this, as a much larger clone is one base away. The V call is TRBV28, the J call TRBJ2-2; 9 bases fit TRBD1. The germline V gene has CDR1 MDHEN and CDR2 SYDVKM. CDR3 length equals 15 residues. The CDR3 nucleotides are TGTGCCAGCAGGCAGACCGGGACAGGGACCGGGGAGCTGTCTTTT. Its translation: CASRQTGTGTGELSF.

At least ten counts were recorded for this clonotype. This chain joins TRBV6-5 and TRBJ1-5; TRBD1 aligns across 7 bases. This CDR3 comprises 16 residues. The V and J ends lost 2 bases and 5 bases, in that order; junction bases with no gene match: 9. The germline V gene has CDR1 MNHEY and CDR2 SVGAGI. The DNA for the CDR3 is TGTGCCAGCAGTTACCTACACCCTGGGACAGATCAGCCCCAGCATTTT. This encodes CASSYLHPGTDQPQHF.

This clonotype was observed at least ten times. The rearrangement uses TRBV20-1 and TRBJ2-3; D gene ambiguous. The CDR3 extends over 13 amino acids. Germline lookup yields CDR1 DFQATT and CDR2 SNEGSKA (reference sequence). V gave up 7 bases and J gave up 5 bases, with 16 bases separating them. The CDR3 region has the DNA TGCAGTGTATCAGGAGCTTATCTAGATACGCAGTATTTT. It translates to CSVSGAYLDTQYF.

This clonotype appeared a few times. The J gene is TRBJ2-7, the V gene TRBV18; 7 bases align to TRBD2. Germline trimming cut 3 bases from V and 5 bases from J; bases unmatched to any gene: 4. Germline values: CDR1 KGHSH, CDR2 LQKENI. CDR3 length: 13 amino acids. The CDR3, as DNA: TGTGCCAGCTCACCGGCGGGAGTCGACGAGCAGTACTTC. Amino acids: CASSPAGVDEQYF.

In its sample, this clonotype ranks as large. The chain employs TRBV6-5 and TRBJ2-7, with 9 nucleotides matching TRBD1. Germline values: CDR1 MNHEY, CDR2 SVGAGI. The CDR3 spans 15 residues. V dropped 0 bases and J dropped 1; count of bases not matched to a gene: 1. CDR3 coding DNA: TGTGCCAGCAGTTACTCCGGGACAGGGTCCTACGAGCAGTACTTC. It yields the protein CASSYSGTGSYEQYF.

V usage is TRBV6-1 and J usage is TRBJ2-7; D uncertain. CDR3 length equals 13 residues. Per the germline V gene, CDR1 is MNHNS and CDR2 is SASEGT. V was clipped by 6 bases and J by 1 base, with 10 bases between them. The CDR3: CASRETPSYEQYF. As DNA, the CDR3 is TGTGCCAGCAGAGAGACACCTTCCTACGAGCAGTACTTC.

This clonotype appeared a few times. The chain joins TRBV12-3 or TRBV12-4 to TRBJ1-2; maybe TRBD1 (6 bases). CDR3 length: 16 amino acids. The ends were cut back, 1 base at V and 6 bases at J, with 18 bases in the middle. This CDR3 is CASSLDPQGRRNGYTF. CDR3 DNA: TGTGCCAGCAGTTTAGACCCGCAGGGGAGGCGTAATGGCTACACCTTC.

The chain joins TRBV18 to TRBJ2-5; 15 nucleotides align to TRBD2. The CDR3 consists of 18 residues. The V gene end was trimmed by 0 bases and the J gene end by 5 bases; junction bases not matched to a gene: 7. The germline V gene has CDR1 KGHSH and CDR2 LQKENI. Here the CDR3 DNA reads TGTGCCAGCTCACCACCAGGACTAGCGGGAGGGCGACCGGAGACCCAGTACTTC. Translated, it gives CASSPPGLAGGRPETQYF.

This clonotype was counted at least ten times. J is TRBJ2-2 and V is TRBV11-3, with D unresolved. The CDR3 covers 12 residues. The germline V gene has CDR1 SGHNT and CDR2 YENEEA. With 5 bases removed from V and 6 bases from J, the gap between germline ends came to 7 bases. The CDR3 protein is CASSIAAGELFF. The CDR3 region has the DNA TGTGCCAGCAGCATTGCAGCCGGGGAGCTGTTTTTT. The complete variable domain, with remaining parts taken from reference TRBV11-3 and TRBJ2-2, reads EAGVVQSPRYKIIEKKQPVAFWCNPISGHNTLYWYLQNLGQGPELLIRYENEEAVDDSQLPKDRFSAERLKGVDSTLKIQPAELGDSAVYLCASSIAAGELFFGEGSRLTVL.

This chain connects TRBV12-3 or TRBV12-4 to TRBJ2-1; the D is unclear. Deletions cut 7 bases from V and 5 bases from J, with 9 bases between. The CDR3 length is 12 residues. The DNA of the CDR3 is TGTGCCAGCACCCCAGGAGACAATGAGCAGTTCTTC. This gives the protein CASTPGDNEQFF.

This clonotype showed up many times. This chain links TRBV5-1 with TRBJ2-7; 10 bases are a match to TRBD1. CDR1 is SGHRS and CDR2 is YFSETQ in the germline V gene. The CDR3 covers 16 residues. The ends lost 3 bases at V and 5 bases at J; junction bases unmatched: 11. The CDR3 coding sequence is TGCGCCAGCAGCTCGTTCCTGACAGGGGGCGCGCACGAGCAGTACTTC. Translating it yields CASSSFLTGGAHEQYF. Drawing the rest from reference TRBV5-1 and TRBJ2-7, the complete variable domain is KAGVTQTPRYLIKTRGQQVTLSCSPISGHRSVSWYQQTPGQGLQFLFEYFSETQRNKGNFPGRFSGRQFSNSRSEMNVSTLELGDSALYLCASSSFLTGGAHEQYFGPGTRLTVT.

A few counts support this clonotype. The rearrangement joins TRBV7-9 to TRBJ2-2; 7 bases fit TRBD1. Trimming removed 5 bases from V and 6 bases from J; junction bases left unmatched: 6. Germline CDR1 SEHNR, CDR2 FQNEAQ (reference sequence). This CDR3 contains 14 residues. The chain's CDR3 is CASSPRDSPGELFF. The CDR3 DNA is TGTGCCAGCAGCCCTAGGGACAGTCCCGGGGAGCTGTTTTTT.

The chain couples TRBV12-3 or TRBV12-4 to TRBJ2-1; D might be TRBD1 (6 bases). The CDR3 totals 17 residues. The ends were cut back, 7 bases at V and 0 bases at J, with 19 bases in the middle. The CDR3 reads CASNNYGQPGSYNEQFF. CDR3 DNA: TGTGCCAGCAATAACTACGGACAGCCTGGCTCCTACAATGAGCAGTTCTTC.

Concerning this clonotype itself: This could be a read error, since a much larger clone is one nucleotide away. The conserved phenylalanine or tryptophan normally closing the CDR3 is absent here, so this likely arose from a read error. The CDR3 DNA sequence: TGTGCCAGCAGTTATGGGGGAGGGAGGTCCACAGATACGCAGTATCTT. Translated, it gives CASSYGGGRSTDTQYL. The rearrangement links TRBV6-5 to TRBJ2-3, with TRBD2 identical over 7 bases. V lost 3 bases and J lost 2; bases outside the gene matches: 8. This CDR3 is built from 16 residues. The V gene's germline CDR1 is MNHEY and CDR2 SVGAGI.

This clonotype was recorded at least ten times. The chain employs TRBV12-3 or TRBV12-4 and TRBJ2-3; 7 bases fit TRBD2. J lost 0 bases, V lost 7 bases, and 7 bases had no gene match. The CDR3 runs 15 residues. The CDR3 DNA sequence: TGTGCCAGCACCTTGATGGGGGGGAGCACAGATACGCAGTATTTT. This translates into CASTLMGGSTDTQYF.

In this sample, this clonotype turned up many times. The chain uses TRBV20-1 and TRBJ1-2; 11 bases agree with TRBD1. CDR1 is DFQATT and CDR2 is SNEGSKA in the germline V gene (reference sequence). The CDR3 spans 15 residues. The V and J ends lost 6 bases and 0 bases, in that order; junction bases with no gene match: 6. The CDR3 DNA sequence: TGCAGTGCCTTCTGGGGACAGGGGGCTAACTATGGCTACACCTTC. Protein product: CSAFWGQGANYGYTF.

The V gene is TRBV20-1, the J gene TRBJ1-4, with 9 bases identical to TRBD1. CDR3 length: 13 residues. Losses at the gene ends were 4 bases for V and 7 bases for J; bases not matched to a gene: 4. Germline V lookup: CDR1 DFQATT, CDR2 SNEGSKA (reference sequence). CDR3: CSAIQGAGEKLFF. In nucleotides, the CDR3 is TGCAGTGCTATACAGGGGGCAGGTGAAAAACTGTTTTTT.

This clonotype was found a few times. The CDR3 DNA reads TGCGCCAGCAGATTCAACAGAAGATCAGGGGGTTACACTGAAGCTTTCTTT. Its translation is CASRFNRRSGGYTEAFF. V and J are TRBV5-1 and TRBJ1-1, with 7 bases matching TRBD1. Germline CDR1 is SGHRS and CDR2 is YFSETQ. Losses at the gene ends were 5 bases for V and 3 bases for J; bases not matched to a gene: 16. There are 17 residues in the CDR3.

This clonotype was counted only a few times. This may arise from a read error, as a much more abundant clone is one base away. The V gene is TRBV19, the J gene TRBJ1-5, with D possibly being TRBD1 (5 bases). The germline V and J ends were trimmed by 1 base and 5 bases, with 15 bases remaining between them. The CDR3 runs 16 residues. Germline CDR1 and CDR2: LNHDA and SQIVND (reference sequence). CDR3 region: CASSIGGRAQHQPQHF. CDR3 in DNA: TGTGCCAGTAGTATAGGTGGCAGGGCGCAGCATCAGCCCCAGCATTTT.

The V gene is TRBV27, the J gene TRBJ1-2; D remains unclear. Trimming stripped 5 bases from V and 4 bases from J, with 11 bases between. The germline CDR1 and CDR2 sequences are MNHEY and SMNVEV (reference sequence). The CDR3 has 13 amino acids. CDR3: CASSPGRIYGYTF. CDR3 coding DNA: TGTGCCAGCAGTCCCGGGAGGATCTATGGCTACACCTTC.

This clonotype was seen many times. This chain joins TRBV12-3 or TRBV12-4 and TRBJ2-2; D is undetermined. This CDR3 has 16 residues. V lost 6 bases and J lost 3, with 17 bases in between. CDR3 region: CASRQRRVFDTGELFF. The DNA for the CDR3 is TGTGCCAGCAGGCAAAGAAGGGTGTTTGACACCGGGGAGCTGTTTTTT.

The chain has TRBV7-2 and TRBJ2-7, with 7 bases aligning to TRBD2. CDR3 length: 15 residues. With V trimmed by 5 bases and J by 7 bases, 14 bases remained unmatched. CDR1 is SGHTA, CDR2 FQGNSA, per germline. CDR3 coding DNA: TGTGCCAGCAGCCAAGAGTCGCGGGGGACGGGTGAGCAGTACTTC. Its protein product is CASSQESRGTGEQYF. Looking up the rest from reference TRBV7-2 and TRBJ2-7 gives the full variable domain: GAGVSQSPSNKVTEKGKDVELRCDPISGHTALYWYRQSLGQGLEFLIYFQGNSAPDKSGLPSDRFSAERTGGSVSTLTIQRTQQEDSAVYLCASSQESRGTGEQYFGPGTRLTVT.

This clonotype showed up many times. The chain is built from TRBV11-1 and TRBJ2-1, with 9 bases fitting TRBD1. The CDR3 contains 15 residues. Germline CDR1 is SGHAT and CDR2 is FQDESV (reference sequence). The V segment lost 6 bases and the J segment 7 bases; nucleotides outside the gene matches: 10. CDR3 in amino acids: CASSYSGTGSNEQFF. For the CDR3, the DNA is TGTGCCAGCAGTTACTCCGGGACAGGGAGTAATGAGCAGTTCTTC.

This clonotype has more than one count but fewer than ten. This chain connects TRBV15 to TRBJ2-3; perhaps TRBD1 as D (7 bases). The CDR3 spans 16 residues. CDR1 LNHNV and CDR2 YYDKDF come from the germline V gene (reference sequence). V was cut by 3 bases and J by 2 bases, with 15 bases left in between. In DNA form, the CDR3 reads TGTGCCACCAGCAGGACCCCAGGGGGGTACACAGATACGCAGTATTTT. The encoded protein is CATSRTPGGYTDTQYF.

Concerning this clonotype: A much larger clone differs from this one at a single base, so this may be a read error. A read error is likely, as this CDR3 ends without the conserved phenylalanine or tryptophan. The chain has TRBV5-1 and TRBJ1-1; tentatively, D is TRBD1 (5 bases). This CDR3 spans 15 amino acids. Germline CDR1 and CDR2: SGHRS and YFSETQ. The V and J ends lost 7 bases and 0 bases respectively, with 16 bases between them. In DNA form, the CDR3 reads TGCGCCAGCTGCTCTGGGACCCCAATGAACACTGAAGCTTTCTGT. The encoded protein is CASCSGTPMNTEAFC.

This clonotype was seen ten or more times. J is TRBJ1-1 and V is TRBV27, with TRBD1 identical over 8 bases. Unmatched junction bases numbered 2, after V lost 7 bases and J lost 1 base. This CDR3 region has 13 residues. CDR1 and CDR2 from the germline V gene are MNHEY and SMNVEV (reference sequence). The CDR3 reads CASTGQGNTEAFF. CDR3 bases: TGTGCCAGCACAGGACAGGGGAACACTGAAGCTTTCTTT.

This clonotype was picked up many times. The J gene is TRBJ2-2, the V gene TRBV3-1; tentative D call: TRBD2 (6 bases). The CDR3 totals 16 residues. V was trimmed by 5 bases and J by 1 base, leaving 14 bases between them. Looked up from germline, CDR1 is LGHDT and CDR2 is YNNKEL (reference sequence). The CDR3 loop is CASSKGTFRNTGELFF. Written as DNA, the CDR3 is TGTGCCAGCAGCAAAGGGACTTTCCGGAACACCGGGGAGCTGTTTTTT.

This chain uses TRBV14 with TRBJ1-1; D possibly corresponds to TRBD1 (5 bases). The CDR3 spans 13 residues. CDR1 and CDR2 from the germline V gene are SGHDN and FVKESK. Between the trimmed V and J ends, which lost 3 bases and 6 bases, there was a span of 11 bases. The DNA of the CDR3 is TGTGCCAGCAGCCACAGGGAAAAGCCTGAAGCTTTCTTT. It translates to CASSHREKPEAFF.

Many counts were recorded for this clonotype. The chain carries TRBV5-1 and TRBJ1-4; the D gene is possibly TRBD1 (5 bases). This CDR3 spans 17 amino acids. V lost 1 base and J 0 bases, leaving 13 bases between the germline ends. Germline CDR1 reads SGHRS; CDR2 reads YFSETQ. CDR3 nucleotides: TGCGCCAGCAGCTTGAGGGGCGGAACGGCAACTAATGAAAAACTGTTTTTT. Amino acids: CASSLRGGTATNEKLFF.

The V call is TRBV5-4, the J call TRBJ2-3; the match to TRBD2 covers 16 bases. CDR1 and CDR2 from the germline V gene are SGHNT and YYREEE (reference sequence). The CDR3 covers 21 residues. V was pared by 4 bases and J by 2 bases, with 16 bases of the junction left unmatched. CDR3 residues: CASSVAGRRGLAGGPTDTQYF. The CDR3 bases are TGTGCCAGCAGCGTCGCGGGGCGACGGGGACTAGCGGGAGGGCCCACAGATACGCAGTATTTT.

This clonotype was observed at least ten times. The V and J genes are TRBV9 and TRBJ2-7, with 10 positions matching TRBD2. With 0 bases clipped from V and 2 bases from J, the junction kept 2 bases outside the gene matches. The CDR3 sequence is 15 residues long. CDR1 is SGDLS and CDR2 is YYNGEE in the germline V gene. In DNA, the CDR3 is TGTGCCAGCAGCGTAGGTACTAGCGGGACCTACGAGCAGTACTTC. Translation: CASSVGTSGTYEQYF.